This T cell receptor beta chain was recorded in a study of gammadelta T cells during hepatitis C antiviral therapy (dated by TCRdb to the late 2010s). At the level of the whole study: In about 40% of the ten longitudinal patients, ALT/AST levels were above normal, and liver cirrhosis had not developed in any patient. From total gammadelta T cells, both TRG and TRD repertoires were sequenced, while TRD repertoires were sequenced from sorted Vgamma9+ and Vgamma9- cells. One healthy control group was sorted as CD45+/CD3+ gammadelta T cells, whereas most donors were sorted as CD14-/CD19- gammadelta T cells. Alongside healthy controls, this study profiled peripheral blood gammadelta TCR repertoires in chronic hepatitis C patients before, during and after direct-acting antiviral therapy. Blood was collected from longitudinal patients at therapy start, at therapy weeks 1 and 4, at follow-up week 12, and one year after treatment cessation. Samples were obtained at a single time point during DAA treatment from roughly 13 additional chronic hepatitis C patients.

Turning to this clonotype: This clone's antigen is unknown. Base qualities were left out, and no much larger clone turns up one base away. For a library built for delta chains, this beta chain is a stray read; little rests on its size.

Generation of TRG and TRD CDR3 amplicons followed the previously described approach and used about 24-31 PCR cycles. mRNA was extracted from sorted cells with the RNeasy mini kit and used for cDNA synthesis. Samples were barcoded with Nextera XT indices, with 96 samples multiplexed per run. Sequencing of the libraries was done on an Illumina MiSeq with 500-cycle paired-end chemistry and a 20% PhiX spike-in. The study's processing was this. Raw fastq files went through processing with ea-utils, and the reads were then annotated using IMGT/HighV-QUEST. Clonotypes were defined by CDR3 amino acid sequence, and only productive reads were retained. Shannon diversity indices were computed using the R vegan package. Morisita-Horn similarity between timepoints was computed using VDJtools and TcR. Starting from the raw public reads, TCRdb applied fastp trimming at Q25, assembled clones with MiXCR and retained in-frame beta chains. Duplicate CDR3 protein sequences are folded into a single record with the most common DNA and genes. These V and J calls rely on TCRdb rather than the paper's analysis. This sample's table lists a couple of distinct CDR3 sequences.

General findings and caveats noted by the study authors: TCR repertoire changes during DAA therapy might be more pronounced in patients with liver cirrhosis, but the study did not examine such patients. The peripheral TRG and TRD repertoires of chronic hepatitis C patients appeared to be similar to healthy donor repertoires in complexity and clonal composition. gammadelta TCR repertoires appeared largely stable during antiviral therapy and up to one year after viral clearance. Because the study sampled only blood, HCV clearance might have a larger effect on TCR repertoires in the liver.

The label giving this sample's time point can be read as: follow-up week 12 after therapy. The sample's treatment or condition label is to be understood as: sofosbuvir plus ledipasvir, interferon-free. None of the hepatitis C patients had developed liver cirrhosis, and every one of the hepatitis C patients had persistent HCV genotype 1 infection. Patients were given interferon-free therapy of sofosbuvir plus ledipasvir for 8 weeks, although some single-timepoint patients were treated for 12 weeks. All patients achieved a sustained virological response; about 55% of the ten were HCV RNA-negative at therapy week 4, the others below 20 IU/mL. Thawed PBMCs were stained with antibodies including pan-gammadelta TCR, Vgamma9 and Vdelta2, and then sorted on a FACSAria Fusion cell sorter. Peripheral blood mononuclear cells were isolated and then cryopreserved for later analysis. Vgamma9 staining used the IMMU 360 antibody clone, and gammadelta TCR staining used clone 11F2.

V ends up 3 bases short and J 8 bases short, with an unmatched junction base count of 1. The CDR3 measures 12 amino acids from cysteine to phenylalanine. This entry keeps only the CDR3 DNA: 36 bases, framed from base 1. CDR1 and CDR2, looked up from the germline V gene, are SGHTA and FQGNSA. The sequenced sample was Vgamma9+ gamma-delta T cells from peripheral blood, obtained at week 12 follow-up after direct-acting antiviral therapy. The intended sense of this specimen's cell subset or site label: flow-sorted Vgamma9+ gammadelta T cells. This sequence uses TRBV7-2 and TRBJ2-1; the central 7 bases match TRBD1. This sequence was found in an adult with chronic hepatitis C. The CDR3 region: CASSFTGDEQFF. The DNA is TGTGCCAGCAGCTTTACAGGGGATGAGCAGTTCTTC.